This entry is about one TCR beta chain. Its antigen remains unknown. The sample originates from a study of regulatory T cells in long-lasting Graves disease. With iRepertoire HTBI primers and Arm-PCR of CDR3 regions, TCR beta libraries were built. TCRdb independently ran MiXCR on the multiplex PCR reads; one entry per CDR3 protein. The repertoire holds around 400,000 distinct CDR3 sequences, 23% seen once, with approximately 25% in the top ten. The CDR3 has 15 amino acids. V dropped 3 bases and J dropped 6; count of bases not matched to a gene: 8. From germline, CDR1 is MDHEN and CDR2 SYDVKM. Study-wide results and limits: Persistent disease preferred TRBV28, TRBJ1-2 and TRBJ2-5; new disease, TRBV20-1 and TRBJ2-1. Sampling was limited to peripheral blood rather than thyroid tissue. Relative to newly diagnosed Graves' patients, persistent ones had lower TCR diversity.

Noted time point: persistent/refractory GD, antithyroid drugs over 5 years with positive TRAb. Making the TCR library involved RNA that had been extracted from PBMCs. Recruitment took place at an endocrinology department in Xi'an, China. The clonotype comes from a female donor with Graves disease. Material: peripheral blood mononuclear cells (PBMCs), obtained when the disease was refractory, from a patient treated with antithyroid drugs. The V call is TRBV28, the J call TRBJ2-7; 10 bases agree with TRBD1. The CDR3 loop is CASSLGTGVSVEQYF. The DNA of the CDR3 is TGTGCCAGCAGTTTGGGGACAGGGGTATCGGTCGAGCAGTACTTC.